Listed below are T cell receptor beta chains from one sample, sequenced in a study of T cells in localized non-small cell lung cancer. Sequenced by immunoSEQ multiplex PCR; TCRdb stores in-frame clones only, minus some. The table has about 15,000 clones, around 83% seen once. This material consisted of peripheral blood, taken before any cancer treatment. These receptors originate from a female donor older than 55 with stage I squamous cell lung carcinoma. CDR3s include the opening cysteine and the closing phenylalanine or tryptophan. The order of the fields is V gene, CDR3 protein.

>TRBV5-4
CASSLGLAGDEQYF
>TRBV28
CASSFVGRGGEKLFF
>TRBV27
CASSRLGRGALETQYF
>TRBV11-2
CASSSEDTQYF
>TRBV28
CASSLMRQPQHF
>TRBV7-2
CASSRVPTSVETQYF
>TRBV5-1
CASSLAPTDDTDTQYF
>TRBV6-5
CASRLGQQNTGELFF
>TRBV29-1
CSVEGAAEAFF
>TRBV18
CASSPRARGLQETQYF